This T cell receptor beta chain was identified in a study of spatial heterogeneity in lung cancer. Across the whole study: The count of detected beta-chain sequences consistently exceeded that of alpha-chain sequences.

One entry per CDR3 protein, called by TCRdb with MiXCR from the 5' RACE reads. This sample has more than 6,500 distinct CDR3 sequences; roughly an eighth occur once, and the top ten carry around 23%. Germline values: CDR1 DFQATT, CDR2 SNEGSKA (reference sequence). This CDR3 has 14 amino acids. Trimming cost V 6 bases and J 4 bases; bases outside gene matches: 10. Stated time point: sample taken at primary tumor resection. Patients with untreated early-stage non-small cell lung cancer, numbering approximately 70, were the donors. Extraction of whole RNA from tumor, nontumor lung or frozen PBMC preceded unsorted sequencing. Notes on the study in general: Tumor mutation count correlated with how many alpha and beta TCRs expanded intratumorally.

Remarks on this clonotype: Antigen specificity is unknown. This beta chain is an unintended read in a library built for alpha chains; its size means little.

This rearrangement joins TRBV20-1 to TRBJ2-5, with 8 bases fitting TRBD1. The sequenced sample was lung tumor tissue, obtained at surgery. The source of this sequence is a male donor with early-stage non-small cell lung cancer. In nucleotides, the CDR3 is TGCAGTGCGCAACGTACAGGGGGTCCAGAGACCCAGTACTTC. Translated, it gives CSAQRTGGPETQYF.